This paragraph reports one T cell receptor beta chain. Its antigen is not known. V lost 6 bases and J lost 6, with 15 bases in between. CDR1 and CDR2 (germline): LGHDT, YNNKEL (reference sequence). This CDR3 contains 13 residues. The data were obtained in a study of T cell responses to AZD1222 COVID-19 vaccine. Regarding the study as a whole: Spike-specific TCR breadth and depth rose after two AZD1222 doses. The sample set comprised mostly white British donors with more females, and clonal diversity was possibly underestimated.

Profiling relied on immunoSEQ multiplex PCR, and the TCRdb table lists in-frame clones only, not all of them. The table lists fewer than 120,000 clones, 70% to 90% of them singletons, with about 16% in the top ten. This sequence was found in an adult who received the AZD1222 COVID-19 vaccine. Here the sequenced sample was peripheral blood, taken 28 days after the second AZD1222 dose. The chain recombines TRBV3-1 (or the pseudogene TRBV3-2) with TRBJ2-7; D remains ambiguous. This chain's CDR3 is CASSHDGVPEQYF. The CDR3 nucleotides are TGTGCCAGCAGTCACGACGGAGTCCCCGAGCAGTACTTC.